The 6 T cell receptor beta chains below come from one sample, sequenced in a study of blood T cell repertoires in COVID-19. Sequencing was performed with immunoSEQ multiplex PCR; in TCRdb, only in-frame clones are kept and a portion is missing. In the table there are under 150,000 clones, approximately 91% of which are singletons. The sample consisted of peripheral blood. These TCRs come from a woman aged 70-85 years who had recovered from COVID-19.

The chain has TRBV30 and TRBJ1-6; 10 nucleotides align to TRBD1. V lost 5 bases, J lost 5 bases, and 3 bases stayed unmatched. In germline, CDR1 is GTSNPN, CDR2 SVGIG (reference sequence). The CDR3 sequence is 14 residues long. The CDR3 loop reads CAWDRGLNNSPLHF. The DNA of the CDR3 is TGTGCCTGGGACAGGGGGCTGAATAATTCACCCCTCCACTTT.

The CDR3 loop reads CASRAGQASAYGYTF. The CDR3 DNA is TGTGCCAGCAGAGCAGGACAGGCGTCTGCCTATGGCTACACCTTC. This sequence joins TRBV6-5 and TRBJ1-2; 7 nucleotides match TRBD1. Germline trimming cut 6 bases from V and 4 bases from J; bases unmatched to any gene: 11. The CDR3 covers 15 residues. Germline lookup yields CDR1 MNHEY and CDR2 SVGAGI.

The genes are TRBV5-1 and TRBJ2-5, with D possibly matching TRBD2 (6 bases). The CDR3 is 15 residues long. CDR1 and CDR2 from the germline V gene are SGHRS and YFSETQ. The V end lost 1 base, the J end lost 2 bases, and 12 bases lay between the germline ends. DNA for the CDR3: TGCGCCAGCAGCTTGTTTTTAGCGGATCAAGAGACCCAGTACTTC. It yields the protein CASSLFLADQETQYF.

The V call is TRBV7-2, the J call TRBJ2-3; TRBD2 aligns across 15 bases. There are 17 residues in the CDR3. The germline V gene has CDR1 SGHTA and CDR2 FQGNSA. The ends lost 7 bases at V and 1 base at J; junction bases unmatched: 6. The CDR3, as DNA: TGTGCCAGCACCGGGACTAGCGGGGGGCTGGGCACAGATACGCAGTATTTT. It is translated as CASTGTSGGLGTDTQYF.

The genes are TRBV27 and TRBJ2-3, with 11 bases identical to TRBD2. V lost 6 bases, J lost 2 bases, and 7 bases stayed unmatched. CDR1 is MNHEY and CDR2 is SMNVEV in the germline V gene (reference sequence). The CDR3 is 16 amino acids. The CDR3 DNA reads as TGTGCCAGCAGGCTACTAGCGGGGGCTTCCACAGATACGCAGTATTTT. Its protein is CASRLLAGASTDTQYF.

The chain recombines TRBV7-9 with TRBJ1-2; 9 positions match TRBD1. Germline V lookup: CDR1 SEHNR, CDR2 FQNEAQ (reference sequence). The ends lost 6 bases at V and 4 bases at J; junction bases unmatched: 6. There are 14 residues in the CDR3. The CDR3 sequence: CASSRPGQGYGYTF. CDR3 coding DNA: TGTGCCAGCAGTCGACCGGGACAGGGCTATGGCTACACCTTC.